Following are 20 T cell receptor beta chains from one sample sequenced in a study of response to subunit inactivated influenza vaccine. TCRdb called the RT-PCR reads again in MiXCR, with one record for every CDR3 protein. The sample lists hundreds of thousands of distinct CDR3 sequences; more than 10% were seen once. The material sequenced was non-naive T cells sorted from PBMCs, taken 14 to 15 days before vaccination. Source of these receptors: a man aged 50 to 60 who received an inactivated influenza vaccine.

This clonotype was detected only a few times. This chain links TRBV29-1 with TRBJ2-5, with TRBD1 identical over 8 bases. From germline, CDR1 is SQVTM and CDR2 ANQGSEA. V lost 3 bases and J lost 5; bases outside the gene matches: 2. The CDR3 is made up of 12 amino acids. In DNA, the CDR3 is TGCAGCGTTGACTACAGGGGGGAGACCCAGTACTTC. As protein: CSVDYRGETQYF.

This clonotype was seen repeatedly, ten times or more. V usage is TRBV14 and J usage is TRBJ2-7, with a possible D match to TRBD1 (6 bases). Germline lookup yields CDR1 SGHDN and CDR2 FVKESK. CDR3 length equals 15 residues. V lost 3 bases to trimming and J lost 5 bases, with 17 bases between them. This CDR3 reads CASSHGTKMFHEQYF. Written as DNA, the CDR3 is TGTGCCAGCAGCCACGGGACAAAAATGTTCCACGAGCAGTACTTC.

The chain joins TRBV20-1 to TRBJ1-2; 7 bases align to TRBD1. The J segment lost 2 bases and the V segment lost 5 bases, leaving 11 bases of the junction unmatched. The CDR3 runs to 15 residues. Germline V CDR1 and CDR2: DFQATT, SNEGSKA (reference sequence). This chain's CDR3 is CSAQETGFMNYGYTF. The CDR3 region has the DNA TGCAGTGCTCAGGAGACAGGGTTTATGAACTATGGCTACACCTTC.

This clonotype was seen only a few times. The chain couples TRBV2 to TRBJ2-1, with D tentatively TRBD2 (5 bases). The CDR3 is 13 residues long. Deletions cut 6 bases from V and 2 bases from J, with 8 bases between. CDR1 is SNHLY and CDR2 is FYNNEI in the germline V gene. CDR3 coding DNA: TGTGCCAGCAGAACCGGGACCTACAATGAGCAGTTCTTC. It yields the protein CASRTGTYNEQFF.

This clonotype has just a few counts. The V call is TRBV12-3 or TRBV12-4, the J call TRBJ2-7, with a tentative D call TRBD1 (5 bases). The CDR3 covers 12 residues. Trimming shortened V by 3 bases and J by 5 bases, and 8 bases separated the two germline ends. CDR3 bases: TGTGCCAGCAGTTTCGTAGGGGACGAGCAGTACTTC. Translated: CASSFVGDEQYF.

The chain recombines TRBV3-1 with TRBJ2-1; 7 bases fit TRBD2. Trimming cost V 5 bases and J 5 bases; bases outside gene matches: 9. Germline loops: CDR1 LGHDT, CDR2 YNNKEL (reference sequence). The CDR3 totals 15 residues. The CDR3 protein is CASSAQGGRNNEQFF. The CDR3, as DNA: TGTGCCAGCAGCGCGCAGGGAGGGAGAAACAATGAGCAGTTCTTC.

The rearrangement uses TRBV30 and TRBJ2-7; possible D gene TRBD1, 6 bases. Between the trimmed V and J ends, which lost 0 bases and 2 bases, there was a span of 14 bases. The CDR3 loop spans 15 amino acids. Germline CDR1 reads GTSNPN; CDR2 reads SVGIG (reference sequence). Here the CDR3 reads CAWSVRTVWAYEQYF. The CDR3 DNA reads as TGTGCCTGGAGTGTACGGACAGTCTGGGCCTACGAGCAGTACTTC.

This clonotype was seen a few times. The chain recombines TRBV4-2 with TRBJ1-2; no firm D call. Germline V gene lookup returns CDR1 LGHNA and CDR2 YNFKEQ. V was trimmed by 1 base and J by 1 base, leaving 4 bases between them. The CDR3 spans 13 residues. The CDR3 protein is CASSQGVNYGYTF. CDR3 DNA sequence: TGTGCCAGCAGCCAAGGAGTTAACTATGGCTACACCTTC.

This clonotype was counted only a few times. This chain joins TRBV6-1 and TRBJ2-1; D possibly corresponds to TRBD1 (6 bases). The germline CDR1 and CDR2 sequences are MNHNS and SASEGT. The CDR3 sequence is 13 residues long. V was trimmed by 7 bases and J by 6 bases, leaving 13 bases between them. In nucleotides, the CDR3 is TGTGCCAGCACGGCAGGGGTAGGCAATGAGCAGTTCTTC. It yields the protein CASTAGVGNEQFF.

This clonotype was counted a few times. The chain's CDR3 is CASSEENEQFF. Here the CDR3 DNA reads TGTGCCAGCAGTGAAGAGAATGAGCAGTTCTTC. This chain joins TRBV7-2 and TRBJ2-1; D remains unclear. The CDR3 consists of 11 residues. Trimming removed 6 bases at V and 7 bases at J, with 7 bases between. Germline CDR1 reads SGHTA; CDR2 reads FQGNSA.

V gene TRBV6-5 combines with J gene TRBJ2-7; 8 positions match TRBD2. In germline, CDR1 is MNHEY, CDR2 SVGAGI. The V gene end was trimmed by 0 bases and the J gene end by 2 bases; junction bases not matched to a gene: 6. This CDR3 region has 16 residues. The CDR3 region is CASSYSGGGSTYEQYF. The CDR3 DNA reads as TGTGCCAGCAGTTACTCGGGCGGGGGGTCGACCTACGAGCAGTACTTC.

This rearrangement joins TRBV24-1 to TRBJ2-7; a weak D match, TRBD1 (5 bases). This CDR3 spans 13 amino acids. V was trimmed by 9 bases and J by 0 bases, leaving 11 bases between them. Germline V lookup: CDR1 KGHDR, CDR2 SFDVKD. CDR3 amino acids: CATSPGASYEQYF. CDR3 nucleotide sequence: TGTGCCACCTCACCTGGGGCCTCCTACGAGCAGTACTTC.

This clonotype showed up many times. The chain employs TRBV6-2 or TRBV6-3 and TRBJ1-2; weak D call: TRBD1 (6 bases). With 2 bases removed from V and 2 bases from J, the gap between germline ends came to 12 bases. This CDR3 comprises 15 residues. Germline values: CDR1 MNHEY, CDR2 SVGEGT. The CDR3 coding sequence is TGTGCCAGCAGTTACATTCGACAGGAGAACTATGGCTACACCTTC. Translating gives CASSYIRQENYGYTF.

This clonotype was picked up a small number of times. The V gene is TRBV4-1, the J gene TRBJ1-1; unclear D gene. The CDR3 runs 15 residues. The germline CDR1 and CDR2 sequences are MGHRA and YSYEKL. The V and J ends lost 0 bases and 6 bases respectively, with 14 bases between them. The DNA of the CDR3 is TGCGCCAGCAGCCAAGAATGGGGTCCCGGGGCTGAAGCTTTCTTT. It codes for CASSQEWGPGAEAFF.

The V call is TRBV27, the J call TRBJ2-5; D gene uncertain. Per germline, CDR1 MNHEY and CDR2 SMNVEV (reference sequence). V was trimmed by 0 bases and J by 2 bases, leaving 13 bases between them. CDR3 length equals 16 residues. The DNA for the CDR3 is TGTGCCAGCAGTTTATCTTTTCGATCGCGGCAAGAGACCCAGTACTTC. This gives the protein CASSLSFRSRQETQYF.

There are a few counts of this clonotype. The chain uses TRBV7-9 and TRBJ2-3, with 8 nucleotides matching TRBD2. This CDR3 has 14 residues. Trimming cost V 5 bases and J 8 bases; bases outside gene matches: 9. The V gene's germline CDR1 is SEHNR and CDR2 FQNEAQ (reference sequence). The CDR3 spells CASSQQILAATQYF. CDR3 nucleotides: TGTGCCAGCAGCCAACAAATACTAGCGGCTACGCAGTATTTT.

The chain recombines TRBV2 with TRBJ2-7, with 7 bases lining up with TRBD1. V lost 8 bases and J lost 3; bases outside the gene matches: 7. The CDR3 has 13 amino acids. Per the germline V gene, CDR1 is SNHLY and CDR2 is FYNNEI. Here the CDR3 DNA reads TGTGCCAGCGGGACAGACGCTTTCTACGAGCAGTACTTC. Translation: CASGTDAFYEQYF.

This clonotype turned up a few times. Here the CDR3 reads CASSPASKGEQFF. The CDR3 DNA is TGTGCCAGCAGCCCGGCTTCGAAAGGTGAGCAGTTCTTC. The chain has TRBV7-9 and TRBJ2-1; D not certain. Germline V gene sequence: CDR1 SEHNR, CDR2 FQNEAQ (reference sequence). This CDR3 region has 13 residues. V gave up 5 bases and J gave up 9 bases, with 14 bases separating them.

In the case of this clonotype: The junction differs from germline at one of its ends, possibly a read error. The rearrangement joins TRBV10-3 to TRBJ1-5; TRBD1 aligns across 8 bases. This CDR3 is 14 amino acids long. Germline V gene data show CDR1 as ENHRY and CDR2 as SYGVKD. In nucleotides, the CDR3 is TGTGCCACCAGTGACAGGGGCGAGAATCAGCCCCAGCATTTT. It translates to CATSDRGENQPQHF.

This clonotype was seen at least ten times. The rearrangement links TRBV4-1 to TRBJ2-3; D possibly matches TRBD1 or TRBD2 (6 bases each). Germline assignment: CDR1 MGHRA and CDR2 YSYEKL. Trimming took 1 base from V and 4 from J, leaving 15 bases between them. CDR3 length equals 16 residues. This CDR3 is CASSQGEWGASDTQYF. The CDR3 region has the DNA TGCGCCAGCAGCCAAGGGGAGTGGGGGGCATCAGATACGCAGTATTTT.